Listed below are T cell receptor beta chains from one sample, sequenced in a study of T cell repertoires in cytomegalovirus infection. TCRdb analysed the reads with MiXCR anew, one entry per CDR3 protein. This table has tens of thousands of distinct CDR3 sequences, 20% to 25% appearing once. No antigen is known for these receptors. The specimen comprised CD8+ T cells from cultured PBMCs, sampled from culture after CMV antigen stimulation. Source of these receptors: a human donor in good health (CMV status not recorded). Some clones in this sample may be carry-over from other donors' samples. Both conserved end residues are part of each CDR3.

j_call v_call cdr3_aa
TRBJ1-1 TRBV18 CASSPGRQGLLTEAFF
TRBJ2-2 TRBV28 CASSYRGLRTGELFF
TRBJ2-1 TRBV4-3 CASSQERGEEQFF
TRBJ1-1 TRBV12-3/TRBV12-4 CASSLEVGTEAFF
TRBJ2-6 TRBV4-1 CASSLIRGAAGANVLTF
TRBJ2-5 TRBV14 CASSQDRRRQETQYF
TRBJ2-2 TRBV24-1 CATSEQDRGLHTGELFF
TRBJ2-1 TRBV9 CASSVPSSGGSYNEQFF
TRBJ1-1 TRBV2 CASTRAFTEAFF
TRBJ2-2 TRBV12-3/TRBV12-4 CASSPRQGAGGELFF
TRBJ2-1 TRBV15 CATSRGYIDSYNEQFF
TRBJ2-1 TRBV4-1 CASSLPRTPRGDEQFF
TRBJ1-2 TRBV11-2 CASSLEGSLGGYTF
TRBJ2-7 TRBV6-1 CASSEPLAGDEQYF
TRBJ1-1 TRBV7-8 CASTLTGGHTEAFF
TRBJ1-2 TRBV4-1 CASSPRGSGTNYGYTF
TRBJ2-1 TRBV19 CASSSSLGAEQFF
TRBJ2-6 TRBV7-6 CASSSSLKSSGANVLTF
TRBJ1-1 TRBV6-1 CASKPAEMNTEAFF
TRBJ2-2 TRBV7-9 CASSPPAGELFF
TRBJ1-2 TRBV6-2/TRBV6-3 CASSPGQGFAYGYTF
TRBJ2-3 TRBV7-9 CASSSRGAVTLNFSTDTQYF
TRBJ1-5 TRBV12-3/TRBV12-4 CASRNGTARWGQHF
TRBJ2-3 TRBV12-3/TRBV12-4 CACTGASSTDTQYF
TRBJ1-2 TRBV7-9 CASSQLTGLGAYGYTF
TRBJ1-2 TRBV6-2/TRBV6-3 CASRGLGGTNYGYTF
TRBJ1-5 TRBV7-8 CASSLIGTANGNQPQHF
TRBJ2-3 TRBV7-6 CASSLEPGLAAKGDTQYF
TRBJ1-2 TRBV4-3 CASSHPSQGNYGYTF
TRBJ2-1 TRBV7-9 CASSSYENSYNEQFF
TRBJ2-1 TRBV27 CASSLDRGGHNEQFF
TRBJ2-1 TRBV7-2 CASSFRGEADEQFF
TRBJ1-5 TRBV27 CASSPRQGNQPQHF
TRBJ2-5 TRBV27 CASSFEVGGETQYF
TRBJ2-7 TRBV5-6 CASSFWTRGFYEQYF